This TCR beta chain comes out of a study of shared clonotypes between healthy human individuals. Across the whole study: CD8 memory received one plate per donor, CD8 naive two, CD4 memory three and CD4 naive three.

Worth noting for this clone: The antigen is undetermined.

Naive CD8 cells lacked CD45RO, underwent positive selection for CCR7 and left out terminally differentiated effector memory CD45RA+ cells. General study findings and limits: Generally, naive subsets (rather than memory subsets) showed larger estimated richness. The donor pool, a small one, limited the genetic and exposure-history diversity represented.

Libraries were prepared by immunoSEQ multiplex PCR; TCRdb keeps only in-frame clonotypes and omits some of them. The sample carries around 2,100,000 clones, approximately 95% recorded once. Sequencing was done on a sample of naive CD8+ T cells sorted from blood. The TCR was taken from a man younger than 35 in good health.

The CDR3 DNA reads TGTGCCAGCAGCCCGGGACAGCAATACGAGCAGTACTTC. Its protein is CASSPGQQYEQYF. This chain uses TRBV5-4 with TRBJ2-7; 7 nucleotides match TRBD1. CDR1 and CDR2 (germline): SGHNT, YYREEE (reference sequence). Trimming removed 4 bases from V and 4 bases from J; junction bases left unmatched: 5. The CDR3 extends over 13 amino acids.